The next 27 T cell receptor beta chains were all read from a single sample in a study of cytomegalovirus exposure and HLA in healthy donors. This PCR relied on a set of 60 Vbeta primers and 13 Jbeta primers. Produced via immunoSEQ multiplex PCR; TCRdb's table is partial and in-frame only. The sample gives about 260,000 clones, 72% of which show up once; around 2% is in the top ten. Sequenced sample: PBMCs. These receptors were obtained from a female donor in good health and CMV-seronegative.

V gene TRBV19 combines with J gene TRBJ2-1; TRBD2 matches 8 bases. Germline V gene lookup returns CDR1 LNHDA and CDR2 SQIVND (reference sequence). J gave up 8 bases and V 9 bases, and 9 bases lay outside the gene matches. The CDR3 is 13 residues long. DNA of the CDR3: TGTGCCAGCGGACTAGCTGTCGGGGATGAGCAGTTCTTC. This codes for CASGLAVGDEQFF. Complete variable domain (other parts from reference TRBV19 and TRBJ2-1): DGGITQSPKYLFRKEGQNVTLSCEQNLNHDAMYWYRQDPGQGLRLIYYSQIVNDFQKGDIAEGYSVSREKKESFPLTVTSAQKNPTAFYLCASGLAVGDEQFFGPGTRLTVL.

The chain is built from TRBV19 and TRBJ1-2; possible D gene TRBD1, 6 bases. From germline, CDR1 is LNHDA and CDR2 SQIVND (reference sequence). The CDR3 spans 12 residues. V was shortened by 6 bases and J by 5 bases, with 10 bases between the two germline ends. CDR3 amino acids: CASRDQGYGYTF. The DNA for the CDR3 is TGTGCCAGTAGGGATCAGGGGTATGGCTACACCTTC. Together with reference TRBV19 and TRBJ1-2, the CDR3 gives the full variable domain: DGGITQSPKYLFRKEGQNVTLSCEQNLNHDAMYWYRQDPGQGLRLIYYSQIVNDFQKGDIAEGYSVSREKKESFPLTVTSAQKNPTAFYLCASRDQGYGYTFGSGTRLTVV.

The chain is built from TRBV6-5 and TRBJ1-3; 7 bases line up with TRBD1. Trimming took 7 bases from V and 0 from J; bases not matched to a gene: 6. The length of the CDR3 is 15 residues. Germline V gene data show CDR1 as MNHEY and CDR2 as SVGAGI. The CDR3 coding sequence is TGTGCCAGCAAACCAGACAGGGACTCTGGAAACACCATATATTTT. Protein sequence: CASKPDRDSGNTIYF.

The chain combines TRBV6-6 with TRBJ1-4, with D possibly TRBD1 on 5 matching bases. Between the trimmed V and J ends, which lost 4 bases and 8 bases, there was a span of 20 bases. This CDR3 is 16 amino acids long. Germline CDR1 reads MNHNY; CDR2 reads SVGAGI (reference sequence). DNA of the CDR3: TGTGCCAGCAGTTCCACCGCGGGGGGAGATCGGGAAAAACTGTTTTTT. Protein: CASSSTAGGDREKLFF.

V usage is TRBV7-9 and J usage is TRBJ1-5, with D possibly being TRBD1 (5 bases). Trimming cost V 1 base and J 6 bases, with 13 bases left between them. This CDR3 spans 15 amino acids. Germline V gene sequence: CDR1 SEHNR, CDR2 FQNEAQ (reference sequence). This chain's CDR3 is CASSLDAGKGQPQHF. Here the CDR3 DNA reads TGTGCCAGCAGCTTAGATGCAGGGAAGGGTCAGCCCCAGCATTTT.

V usage is TRBV14 and J usage is TRBJ1-1, with no clear D. The V gene's germline CDR1 is SGHDN and CDR2 FVKESK. Trimming shortened V by 1 base and J by 9 bases, and 6 bases separated the two germline ends. This CDR3 has 11 amino acids. For the CDR3, the DNA is TGTGCCAGCAGCCAAGGAGGGAAAGCTTTCTTT. Protein product: CASSQGGKAFF.

The V gene is TRBV14, the J gene TRBJ2-7; D is possibly TRBD1 (6 bases). Trimming took off 1 base at V and 7 bases at J, with 8 bases between the two ends. Germline lookup yields CDR1 SGHDN and CDR2 FVKESK. This CDR3 has 12 amino acids. The CDR3 spells CASSQGTGEQYF. CDR3 coding DNA: TGTGCCAGCAGCCAAGGAACAGGGGAGCAGTACTTC.

There are a few counts of this clone. This rearrangement joins TRBV4-1 to TRBJ2-7, with 7 bases that match TRBD1. The CDR3 is made up of 14 amino acids. Unmatched junction bases numbered 2, after V lost 2 bases and J lost 1 base. Germline V gene lookup returns CDR1 MGHRA and CDR2 YSYEKL. The chain's CDR3 is CASSQNRGSYEQYF. In nucleotides, the CDR3 is TGCGCCAGCAGCCAAAACAGGGGTTCCTACGAGCAGTACTTC.

On this clone: One junction end does not reproduce the germline sequence, and a read error may be involved. The CDR3: CAWSPAGTSTGYAF. The CDR3 nucleotides read TGTGCCTGGAGTCCAGCCGGGACATCAACCGGCTACGCCTTC. The chain employs TRBV30 and TRBJ1-2; D is possibly TRBD1 (6 bases). Germline V gene lookup returns CDR1 GTSNPN and CDR2 SVGIG (reference sequence). The CDR3 spans 14 residues.

This sequence joins TRBV6-4 and TRBJ1-1, with TRBD1 identical over 7 bases. This CDR3 region has 16 residues. V lost 2 bases and J lost 3; bases outside the gene matches: 9. Germline V gene lookup returns CDR1 MRHNA and CDR2 SNTAGT. Here the CDR3 DNA reads TGTGCCAGCAGTGACCCAATAGACAGGGTCGACACTGAAGCTTTCTTT. Encoded protein: CASSDPIDRVDTEAFF.

V is TRBV5-4 and J is TRBJ2-7; TRBD2 might be the D (7 bases). V lost 5 bases and J lost 2, with 26 bases in between. Looked up from germline, CDR1 is SGHNT and CDR2 is YYREEE (reference sequence). The CDR3 runs 18 residues. In nucleotides, the CDR3 is TGTGCCAGCAGTGGGGGGGGAGGGGGAAAGAGGCCAACCTACGAGCAGTACTTC. It specifies CASSGGGGGKRPTYEQYF. Full variable domain (remainder filled in from reference TRBV5-4 and TRBJ2-7): ETGVTQSPTHLIKTRGQQVTLRCSSQSGHNTVSWYQQALGQGPQFIFQYYREEENGRGNFPPRFSGLQFPNYSSELNVNALELDDSALYLCASSGGGGGKRPTYEQYFGPGTRLTVT.

The gene calls are TRBV5-1 and TRBJ2-5, with D possibly TRBD2 on 5 matching bases. CDR3 length equals 12 residues. The germline gives CDR1 SGHRS, CDR2 YFSETQ. Deletions cut 0 bases from V and 7 bases from J, with 7 bases between. The CDR3 sequence: CASSLDRGTQYF. In DNA form, the CDR3 reads TGCGCCAGCAGCTTGGATCGGGGGACCCAGTACTTC.

V usage is TRBV11-3 and J usage is TRBJ2-1; 8 bases line up with TRBD2. Germline assignment: CDR1 SGHNT and CDR2 YENEEA. The CDR3 totals 14 residues. Trimming at V came to 3 bases and at J to 6 bases, leaving 4 bases not matched to a gene. The CDR3 nucleotides are TGTGCCAGCAGCTTGACGGGAGGGCCCAATGAGCAGTTCTTC. Residues: CASSLTGGPNEQFF. Filled out from reference TRBV11-3 and TRBJ2-1, the complete variable domain reads EAGVVQSPRYKIIEKKQPVAFWCNPISGHNTLYWYLQNLGQGPELLIRYENEEAVDDSQLPKDRFSAERLKGVDSTLKIQPAELGDSAVYLCASSLTGGPNEQFFGPGTRLTVL.

V is TRBV7-3 and J is TRBJ2-2, with 11 bases that match TRBD2. Per the germline V gene, CDR1 is SGHTA and CDR2 is FQGTGA. CDR3 length: 15 residues. Germline trimming cut 1 base from V and 8 bases from J; bases unmatched to any gene: 3. The CDR3 protein is CASSLIASGRGELFF. The CDR3 DNA reads as TGTGCCAGCAGCTTAATTGCTAGCGGGAGGGGGGAGCTGTTTTTT.

V gene TRBV5-6 combines with J gene TRBJ2-7; 10 bases match TRBD1. This CDR3 has 16 amino acids. From germline, CDR1 is SGHDT and CDR2 YYEEEE. With 1 base clipped from V and 4 bases from J, the junction kept 8 bases outside the gene matches. CDR3: CASSLIATGGTYEQYF. Here the CDR3 DNA reads TGTGCCAGCAGCTTGATTGCGACAGGGGGCACGTACGAGCAGTACTTC.

The chain's CDR3 is CASSPELAGTDTQYF. The DNA of the CDR3 is TGCGCCAGCAGTCCCGAACTAGCGGGAACAGATACGCAGTATTTT. The chain employs TRBV10-1 and TRBJ2-3, with TRBD2 identical over 10 bases. The V gene end was trimmed by 5 bases and the J gene end by 3 bases; junction bases not matched to a gene: 5. The CDR3 is 15 residues long. Germline V gene data show CDR1 as WNHNN and CDR2 as SYGVQD (reference sequence).

This clone turned up a few times. The gene calls are TRBV5-1 and TRBJ2-2, with 10 bases that match TRBD1. There are 17 residues in the CDR3. The V and J ends lost 4 bases and 6 bases, in that order; junction bases with no gene match: 12. Germline V gene data show CDR1 as SGHRS and CDR2 as YFSETQ. CDR3 protein: CASSPTDRGQVAGELFF. CDR3 DNA sequence: TGCGCCAGCAGCCCCACAGACAGGGGGCAAGTTGCCGGGGAGCTGTTTTTT.

The genes are TRBV4-1 and TRBJ1-6; 7 bases agree with TRBD1. The V segment lost 0 bases and the J segment 5 bases; nucleotides outside the gene matches: 7. The CDR3 totals 17 residues. Per the germline V gene, CDR1 is MGHRA and CDR2 is YSYEKL. The CDR3 nucleotides are TGCGCCAGCAGCCAAGATCCCCAGGGGGACAATAATTCACCCCTCCACTTT. Its protein product is CASSQDPQGDNNSPLHF.

V gene TRBV5-1 combines with J gene TRBJ2-5, with 9 bases that match TRBD1. Gene TRBJ2-7 matches the end of the DNA better, so the J call may be wrong. Germline loops: CDR1 SGHRS, CDR2 YFSETQ. The CDR3 totals 14 residues. Here the CDR3 reads CASSSGQGFYEQYF. DNA for the CDR3: TGCGCCAGCAGCTCGGGACAGGGCTTCTACGAGCAGTACTTC.

The chain is built from TRBV15 and TRBJ2-2; TRBD1 might be the D (5 bases). The V gene's germline CDR1 is LNHNV and CDR2 YYDKDF (reference sequence). V was shortened by 0 bases and J by 6 bases, with 14 bases between the two germline ends. The CDR3 is 16 amino acids. For the CDR3, the DNA is TGTGCCACCAGCAGAGATCTTTCCAGGGCAGCCGGGGAGCTGTTTTTT. This encodes CATSRDLSRAAGELFF.

V and J are TRBV7-9 and TRBJ2-2; no firm D call. The CDR3 has 12 amino acids. Trimming removed 4 bases at V and 6 bases at J, with 6 bases between. The germline V gene has CDR1 SEHNR and CDR2 FQNEAQ (reference sequence). This CDR3 is CASSSLAGELFF. The CDR3 nucleotides are TGTGCCAGCAGCTCTCTTGCCGGGGAGCTGTTTTTT.

This clone appeared once. V gene TRBV29-1 combines with J gene TRBJ1-4; D gene unclear. The CDR3 has 13 residues. Germline CDR1 SQVTM, CDR2 ANQGSEA. V lost 4 bases to trimming and J lost 7 bases, with 13 bases between them. CDR3 in DNA: TGCAGCGTTGCCCCACAGCCTCCTGAAAAACTGTTTTTT. The encoded protein is CSVAPQPPEKLFF. The full variable domain, completed using reference TRBV29-1 and TRBJ1-4, is SAVISQKPSRDICQRGTSLTIQCQVDSQVTMMFWYRQQPGQSLTLIATANQGSEATYESGFVIDKFPISRPNLTFSTLTVSNMSPEDSSIYLCSVAPQPPEKLFFGSGTQLSVL.

The chain couples TRBV5-6 to TRBJ2-3; TRBD2 aligns across 15 bases. The CDR3 is 19 residues long. The V gene end was trimmed by 0 bases and the J gene end by 3 bases; junction bases not matched to a gene: 8. The germline V gene has CDR1 SGHDT and CDR2 YYEEEE. The CDR3 is CASSLGGLAGGPGTDTQYF. DNA of the CDR3: TGTGCCAGCAGCTTGGGCGGACTAGCGGGAGGGCCGGGGACAGATACGCAGTATTTT.

This chain uses TRBV19 with TRBJ2-7; 9 nucleotides align to TRBD1. This CDR3 has 12 residues. Germline V CDR1 and CDR2: LNHDA, SQIVND (reference sequence). V was clipped by 6 bases and J by 6 bases; unmatched bases: 3. Written as DNA, the CDR3 is TGTGCCAGTAGAACAGGGGGCGCCGAGCAGTACTTC. Translated: CASRTGGAEQYF.

The rearrangement uses TRBV2 and TRBJ2-3, with 7 bases that match TRBD2. V lost 5 bases and J lost 3; bases outside the gene matches: 8. Germline values: CDR1 SNHLY, CDR2 FYNNEI. This CDR3 is 15 amino acids long. CDR3 sequence: CASSPAGLLTDTQYF. The CDR3 region has the DNA TGTGCCAGCAGTCCGGCGGGACTACTAACAGATACGCAGTATTTT.

The J gene is TRBJ2-7, the V gene TRBV6-5; D perhaps matches TRBD2 (6 bases). Germline V CDR1 and CDR2: MNHEY, SVGAGI. V lost 2 bases and J lost 2, with 13 bases in between. The CDR3 extends over 15 amino acids. The chain's CDR3 is CASSYRSAGPYEQYF. CDR3 DNA sequence: TGTGCCAGCAGTTACCGATCAGCGGGCCCCTACGAGCAGTACTTC.

The J gene is TRBJ1-6, the V gene TRBV28; a possible D gene is TRBD1 (6 bases). V was clipped by 4 bases and J by 4 bases, with 14 bases between them. CDR3 length equals 16 residues. The germline V gene encodes CDR1 MDHEN and CDR2 SYDVKM. Written as DNA, the CDR3 is TGTGCCAGCAGTTCCCAAAGGCAGGGGTATAATTCACCCCTCCACTTT. The encoded protein is CASSSQRQGYNSPLHF.